The clone carrying this T cell receptor beta chain has a handful of counts. Its antigen is as yet unknown. The entry originates in a study of cytomegalovirus exposure and HLA in healthy donors. The study, taken as a whole, reports: With high specificity and sensitivity, the classifier reportedly diagnosed cytomegalovirus status. According to the study, 150 to 200 TCR beta chains were cytomegalovirus-associated. Fewer N-insertions (relative to the approximately 700-donor mean) were reportedly seen in an Asian-associated ancestry cluster in a later analysis. In vitro confirmation showed a few CMV-associated chains to be CMV antigen specific.

The CDR3 loop spans 15 amino acids. Trimming took 6 bases from V and 5 from J; bases not matched to a gene: 7. Germline CDR1 reads MDHEN; CDR2 reads SYDVKM. Vbeta (60) and Jbeta (13) primers were used in the PCR. Generated by immunoSEQ multiplex PCR, the TCRdb table keeps only in-frame clones and is missing some. The data hold 130,000 to 150,000 clones, with around 9.6% observed a single time. The sequencing input was PBMCs. The chain uses TRBV28 and TRBJ2-2; 9 nucleotides align to TRBD1. This TCR derives from a male donor in good health and CMV-seronegative. The CDR3 loop is CASRAPGQGTGELFF. DNA of the CDR3: TGTGCCAGCAGGGCACCGGGACAGGGAACCGGGGAGCTGTTTTTT.